Described below is a single T cell receptor (beta chain) sequence and its context. Both 60 Vbeta primers and 13 Jbeta primers went into the PCR. TCRdb's table, derived via immunoSEQ multiplex PCR, lists solely in-frame clones and lacks some. The data hold 150,000 or so clones, with about 74% observed a single time. These data belong to a study of cytomegalovirus exposure and HLA in healthy donors. This CDR3 spans 16 amino acids. Germline CDR1 is LGHNA and CDR2 is YNFKEQ. The junction had 6 bases not matched to a gene; V was cut back by 1 base and J by 3 bases. Sequencing was performed on PBMCs. V usage is TRBV4-2 and J usage is TRBJ2-7, with 10 bases identical to TRBD2. This receptor was taken from a man aged 35 to 55 in good health and CMV-seropositive. The CDR3 sequence: CASSQVASGGFYEQYF. The CDR3 coding sequence is TGTGCCAGCAGCCAAGTCGCTAGCGGGGGCTTCTACGAGCAGTACTTC.